This passage covers 16 T cell receptor beta chains from one sample sequenced in a study of T-cell memory formation after mild COVID-19. TCRdb re-analysed the 5' RACE reads in MiXCR, keeping a single row per CDR3 protein. The data show 550,000 to 700,000 distinct CDR3 sequences, 17% seen once. The sequenced sample consisted of PBMCs or a T cell subset sorted from them (not recorded which). The receptors originated from an adult woman who had mild COVID-19 (a few samples of this study predate the infection). Cell type and time point are not known.

This chain joins TRBV6-5 and TRBJ1-1; D is possibly TRBD1 (6 bases). Trimming pared 8 bases from V and 7 bases from J, leaving 20 bases between. Germline CDR1 reads MNHEY; CDR2 reads SVGAGI. The CDR3 has 14 residues. CDR3 loop: CASCDLAGANEAFF. The DNA of the CDR3 is TGTGCCAGCTGTGATCTCGCAGGGGCGAATGAAGCTTTCTTT.

This clonotype was observed a few times. J is TRBJ2-4 and V is TRBV3-1, with 8 bases lining up with TRBD1. J was trimmed by 0 bases and V by 4 bases; bases with no gene match: 8. This CDR3 is built from 17 residues. In germline, CDR1 is LGHDT, CDR2 YNNKEL (reference sequence). The CDR3 region is CASSPRQGPLAKNIQYF. The CDR3 DNA reads TGTGCCAGCAGCCCCAGACAGGGGCCCCTAGCCAAAAACATTCAGTACTTC.

The V and J genes are TRBV29-1 and TRBJ2-2; TRBD2 agrees at 7 bases. Germline values: CDR1 SQVTM, CDR2 ANQGSEA. The J segment lost 4 bases and the V segment lost 4 bases, leaving 0 bases of the junction unmatched. There are 12 residues in the CDR3. The CDR3 bases are TGCAGCGTTGGCGGGAGCACCGGGGAGCTGTTTTTT. This sequence encodes CSVGGSTGELFF.

The rearrangement joins TRBV27 to TRBJ2-1; 7 bases are shared with TRBD1. This CDR3 comprises 15 residues. CDR1 is MNHEY and CDR2 is SMNVEV in the germline V gene (reference sequence). V was clipped by 4 bases and J by 6 bases; unmatched bases: 9. The CDR3 spells CASSYRTGTPNEQFF. DNA of the CDR3: TGTGCCAGCAGTTACCGGACAGGAACGCCCAATGAGCAGTTCTTC.

V is TRBV7-9 and J is TRBJ2-1; 7 positions match TRBD2. Germline V gives CDR1 SEHNR, CDR2 FQNEAQ (reference sequence). The V gene end was trimmed by 5 bases and the J gene end by 1 base; junction bases not matched to a gene: 14. This CDR3 is built from 18 residues. This chain's CDR3 is CASSLNGGGSGSYNEQFF. Written as DNA, the CDR3 is TGTGCCAGCAGCCTAAACGGCGGGGGTAGCGGGTCCTACAATGAGCAGTTCTTC.

This clonotype was picked up a small number of times. The chain has TRBV5-1 and TRBJ2-2; TRBD1 might be the D (6 bases). The CDR3 has 16 residues. Germline-derived CDR1 and CDR2 are SGHRS and YFSETQ. Trimming took off 0 bases at V and 1 base at J, with 10 bases between the two ends. The CDR3 here is CASSLVLTGNTGELFF. The CDR3 bases are TGCGCCAGCAGCTTGGTTTTGACAGGGAACACCGGGGAGCTGTTTTTT.

This clonotype was counted a few times. The rearrangement uses TRBV20-1 and TRBJ2-1, with D possibly being TRBD1 or TRBD2 (6 bases each). The V gene's germline CDR1 is DFQATT and CDR2 SNEGSKA (reference sequence). The CDR3 has 18 amino acids. Deletions cut 0 bases from V and 7 bases from J, with 25 bases between. CDR3 sequence (DNA): TGCAGTGCTAGAGATCTGGCTAGGGGGGCAATGGTTAGAAATGAGCAGTTCTTC. Translated: CSARDLARGAMVRNEQFF.

This clonotype was counted between two and nine times. The rearrangement uses TRBV19 and TRBJ1-2, with D perhaps TRBD1 (5 bases). Per the germline V gene, CDR1 is LNHDA and CDR2 is SQIVND (reference sequence). The V gene lost 0 bases and the J gene lost 4 bases, with 21 bases spanning the gap. CDR3 size: 18 residues. For the CDR3, the DNA is TGTGCCAGTAGTATAGAGAAGCTTTTGGGGACCGGGGGCTATGGCTACACCTTC. This codes for CASSIEKLLGTGGYGYTF.

There are a few counts of this clonotype. In DNA, the CDR3 is TGTGCCAGCGCCCAGTCAGGGGGCCAAGCAACCGATACGCAGTATTTT. Its translation: CASAQSGGQATDTQYF. The gene calls are TRBV7-2 and TRBJ2-3; the match to TRBD1 covers 8 bases. The CDR3 is made up of 16 amino acids. With V trimmed by 8 bases and J by 6 bases, 16 bases remained unmatched. The germline V gene has CDR1 SGHTA and CDR2 FQGNSA.

This clonotype was seen only a few times. CDR3 residues: CASTESYEQYF. CDR3 DNA sequence: TGTGCCAGTACAGAATCCTACGAGCAGTACTTC. This chain uses TRBV19 with TRBJ2-7; D is unclear. There are 11 residues in the CDR3. Germline CDR1 and CDR2: LNHDA and SQIVND (reference sequence). Trimming left V 7 bases short and J 1 base short, with 5 bases between.

V is TRBV20-1 and J is TRBJ2-7; 7 bases line up with TRBD2. V shed 6 bases, J shed 2 bases, and the junction held 13 bases outside the gene matches. The CDR3 loop spans 15 amino acids. The germline V gene encodes CDR1 DFQATT and CDR2 SNEGSKA (reference sequence). The CDR3 DNA sequence: TGCAGTGCGGCGACTAGCCAAAGAGGGGCCTACGAGCAGTACTTC. Its protein is CSAATSQRGAYEQYF.

The rearrangement joins TRBV15 to TRBJ2-7; D is perhaps TRBD2 (5 bases). V dropped 3 bases and J dropped 5 bases, with 17 bases sitting between them. Germline CDR1 reads LNHNV; CDR2 reads YYDKDF (reference sequence). CDR3 length: 15 amino acids. CDR3 sequence (DNA): TGTGCCACCAGCAGGAGGGCTTCGGGAATTCACGAGCAGTACTTC. Its translation is CATSRRASGIHEQYF.

This clonotype was picked up a small number of times. V and J are TRBV29-1 and TRBJ2-6; perhaps TRBD1 as D (5 bases). The germline V gene encodes CDR1 SQVTM and CDR2 ANQGSEA. The CDR3 consists of 14 residues. Trimming removed 4 bases from V and 2 bases from J, with 9 bases in between. Here the CDR3 reads CSVGVGAGANVLTF. CDR3 nucleotides: TGCAGCGTTGGAGTAGGGGCTGGGGCCAACGTCCTGACTTTC.

This clonotype was detected only a few times. This chain links TRBV27 with TRBJ1-5; a possible D gene is TRBD1 (5 bases). There are 12 residues in the CDR3. V was shortened by 6 bases and J by 7 bases, with 10 bases between the two germline ends. CDR1 is MNHEY and CDR2 is SMNVEV in the germline V gene (reference sequence). This chain's CDR3 is CASRQGGQPQHF. For the CDR3, the DNA is TGTGCCAGCAGGCAGGGTGGGCAGCCCCAGCATTTT.

V gene TRBV7-2 combines with J gene TRBJ1-2; no definite D call. The germline CDR1 and CDR2 sequences are SGHTA and FQGNSA. This CDR3 contains 15 residues. Trimming removed 5 bases from V and 2 bases from J, with 15 bases in between. The CDR3 region is CASSLGIWVNYGYTF. CDR3 DNA sequence: TGTGCCAGCAGCCTAGGGATTTGGGTGAACTATGGCTACACCTTC. Supplemented by reference TRBV7-2 and TRBJ1-2, the full variable domain reads GAGVSQSPSNKVTEKGKDVELRCDPISGHTALYWYRQSLGQGLEFLIYFQGNSAPDKSGLPSDRFSAERTGGSVSTLTIQRTQQEDSAVYLCASSLGIWVNYGYTFGSGTRLTVV.

CDR3 sequence: CSARDGAGDLKTQYF. CDR3 in DNA: TGCAGTGCTAGGGACGGTGCGGGAGATTTGAAGACCCAGTACTTC. V usage is TRBV20-1 and J usage is TRBJ2-5, with TRBD2 matching 7 bases. The CDR3 length is 15 residues. The germline CDR1 and CDR2 sequences are DFQATT and SNEGSKA (reference sequence). V was pared by 3 bases and J by 6 bases, with 13 bases of the junction left unmatched.